The 22 T cell receptor beta chains presented below share a single source sample, sequenced in a study of blood T cell repertoires in COVID-19. The table came from immunoSEQ multiplex PCR; TCRdb's copy has only in-frame clones and leaves some out. The repertoire consists of 150,000 to 200,000 clones, with around nine tenths occurring once and the leading ten covering over 3.5%. Material: peripheral blood. These receptors originate from a man in his late teens or twenties with active or convalescent COVID-19.

This clone came up a few times. The V call is TRBV5-5, the J call TRBJ2-7; D not certain. V gave up 2 bases and J gave up 2 bases, with 11 bases separating them. Looked up from germline, CDR1 is SGHKS and CDR2 is YYEKEE (reference sequence). The CDR3 has 14 residues. CDR3 nucleotides: TGTGCCAGCAGCTTTGATACTGGGCCCTACGAGCAGTACTTC. Its translation: CASSFDTGPYEQYF.

V gene TRBV19 combines with J gene TRBJ1-2; TRBD1 is a possible D gene (6 bases). This CDR3 has 15 residues. Germline assignment: CDR1 LNHDA and CDR2 SQIVND (reference sequence). V lost 5 bases and J 5 bases, leaving 18 bases between the germline ends. In DNA form, the CDR3 reads TGTGCCAGTAGTGTCCGGGACACGGGAGGGTATGGCTACACCTTC. Residues: CASSVRDTGGYGYTF.

This clone was detected only once. The genes are TRBV5-6 and TRBJ2-7; 9 bases are shared with TRBD1. There are 14 residues in the CDR3. The ends lost 5 bases at V and 4 bases at J; junction bases unmatched: 7. Germline V CDR1 and CDR2: SGHDT, YYEEEE. In DNA form, the CDR3 reads TGTGCCAGCAGTTTTCAGACAGGGGGGTACGAGCAGTACGTC. This gives the protein CASSFQTGGYEQYV.

The V gene is TRBV28, the J gene TRBJ1-1; D gene ambiguous. V was clipped by 3 bases and J by 8 bases, with 7 bases between them. The CDR3 covers 11 residues. Germline V lookup: CDR1 MDHEN, CDR2 SYDVKM. The CDR3, as DNA: TGTGCCAGCAGTTTGGGCAGGGAAGCTTTCTTT. Its protein product is CASSLGREAFF. The whole variable domain, filled in from reference TRBV28 and TRBJ1-1, reads DVKVTQSSRYLVKRTGEKVFLECVQDMDHENMFWYRQDPGLGLRLIYFSYDVKMKEKGDIPEGYSVSREKKERFSLILESASTNQTSMYLCASSLGREAFFGQGTRLTVV.

The rearrangement uses TRBV6-1 and TRBJ1-2, with TRBD1 as a possible D gene (6 bases). Germline CDR1 and CDR2: MNHNS and SASEGT. The CDR3 spans 17 residues. Trimming took 4 bases from V and 1 from J, leaving 19 bases between them. CDR3 DNA: TGTGCCAGCAGTGCTGCTCGTTGGGGGCTAGATAACTATGGCTACACCTTC. It codes for CASSAARWGLDNYGYTF.

V usage is TRBV5-1 and J usage is TRBJ2-5, with a possible D match to TRBD1 (5 bases). V shed 2 bases and J shed 4 bases, with 12 bases lying between them. CDR1 SGHRS and CDR2 YFSETQ come from the germline V gene. The CDR3 has 14 amino acids. In DNA, the CDR3 is TGCGCCAGCAGCTTCGGCCAGGGTAGAGAGACCCAGTACTTC. Translating it yields CASSFGQGRETQYF.

The chain has TRBV19 and TRBJ2-2; D is perhaps TRBD2 (7 bases). This CDR3 is 15 amino acids long. Trimming shortened V by 3 bases and J by 2 bases, and 10 bases separated the two germline ends. The germline CDR1 and CDR2 sequences are LNHDA and SQIVND (reference sequence). CDR3 coding DNA: TGTGCCAGTAGTATGGGGGGGCTCAACACCGGGGAGCTGTTTTTT. Residues: CASSMGGLNTGELFF.

The V call is TRBV28, the J call TRBJ2-5; 12 bases align to TRBD2. In germline, CDR1 is MDHEN, CDR2 SYDVKM. With 5 bases clipped from V and 3 bases from J, the junction kept 1 base outside the gene matches. This CDR3 comprises 14 residues. This CDR3 is CASSLAGGEETQYF. DNA of the CDR3: TGTGCCAGCAGTCTAGCGGGGGGGGAAGAGACCCAGTACTTC.

This chain joins TRBV7-2 and TRBJ1-1; D not resolved. The V end was cut by 3 bases, the J end by 0 bases, with 14 bases between. The CDR3 totals 16 residues. CDR1 and CDR2 from the germline V gene are SGHTA and FQGNSA. The CDR3 nucleotides are TGTGCCAGCAGCTTCTTCCCACGAAGCGTGAACACTGAAGCTTTCTTT. Translating it yields CASSFFPRSVNTEAFF.

V usage is TRBV27 and J usage is TRBJ2-1; D possibly corresponds to TRBD1 (6 bases). From germline, CDR1 is MNHEY and CDR2 SMNVEV (reference sequence). V was trimmed by 3 bases and J by 10 bases, leaving 10 bases between them. The CDR3 is 12 residues long. The CDR3 sequence is CASSFYGQEQFF. In DNA, the CDR3 is TGTGCCAGCAGTTTCTATGGACAGGAGCAGTTCTTC.

V gene TRBV12-3 or TRBV12-4 combines with J gene TRBJ2-5; 8 bases are shared with TRBD1. V was clipped by 6 bases and J by 3 bases; unmatched bases: 3. The CDR3 loop spans 13 amino acids. The CDR3 nucleotides are TGTGCCAGCAGCGAGGGACAGGAAGAGACCCAGTACTTC. It is translated as CASSEGQEETQYF.

CDR3 region: CASRFWGGRADEQFF. For the CDR3, the DNA is TGTGCCAGCAGGTTCTGGGGCGGGAGGGCCGATGAGCAGTTCTTC. This chain uses TRBV6-5 with TRBJ2-1, with 9 nucleotides matching TRBD2. The CDR3 contains 15 residues. Trimming cost V 6 bases and J 8 bases; bases outside gene matches: 11. The germline gives CDR1 MNHEY, CDR2 SVGAGI.

The chain has TRBV24-1 and TRBJ2-2; 7 nucleotides line up with TRBD1. With V trimmed by 9 bases and J by 4 bases, 10 bases remained unmatched. Per the germline V gene, CDR1 is KGHDR and CDR2 is SFDVKD. This CDR3 contains 15 residues. The CDR3, as DNA: TGTGCCACCGAGGACAGGTCTGCCGTCACCGGGGAGCTGTTTTTT. It is translated as CATEDRSAVTGELFF.

The V call is TRBV5-1, the J call TRBJ1-1; no clear D. V shed 0 bases and J shed 0 bases, with 15 bases lying between them. The CDR3 sequence is 17 residues long. CDR1 and CDR2 (germline): SGHRS, YFSETQ. CDR3 sequence: CASSLARVGTLNTEAFF. The CDR3 DNA sequence: TGCGCCAGCAGCTTGGCGAGGGTTGGCACCCTGAACACTGAAGCTTTCTTT. Full variable domain (missing parts from reference TRBV5-1 and TRBJ1-1): KAGVTQTPRYLIKTRGQQVTLSCSPISGHRSVSWYQQTPGQGLQFLFEYFSETQRNKGNFPGRFSGRQFSNSRSEMNVSTLELGDSALYLCASSLARVGTLNTEAFFGQGTRLTVV.

The chain employs TRBV11-3 and TRBJ2-1; 8 nucleotides line up with TRBD2. Unmatched junction bases numbered 2, after V lost 3 bases and J lost 4 bases. CDR1 and CDR2 from the germline V gene are SGHNT and YENEEA. CDR3 length: 14 residues. CDR3 sequence (DNA): TGTGCCAGCAGCTTTAGCGGGAAGTACAATGAGCAGTTCTTC. It encodes CASSFSGKYNEQFF. The entire variable domain, with the rest obtained from reference TRBV11-3 and TRBJ2-1, is as follows: EAGVVQSPRYKIIEKKQPVAFWCNPISGHNTLYWYLQNLGQGPELLIRYENEEAVDDSQLPKDRFSAERLKGVDSTLKIQPAELGDSAVYLCASSFSGKYNEQFFGPGTRLTVL.

This chain joins TRBV2 and TRBJ2-1; 9 bases match TRBD2. V was clipped by 3 bases and J by 7 bases; unmatched bases: 4. CDR1 and CDR2 (germline): SNHLY, FYNNEI. This CDR3 has 14 amino acids. CDR3 region: CASSEGLAINEQFF. CDR3 coding DNA: TGTGCCAGCAGTGAGGGACTAGCTATAAATGAGCAGTTCTTC.

The chain uses TRBV3-1 (or the pseudogene TRBV3-2) and TRBJ1-5; 7 bases match TRBD1. CDR3 length: 15 residues. Trimming removed 3 bases from V and 4 bases from J; junction bases left unmatched: 6. Germline V gene data show CDR1 as LGHDT and CDR2 as YNNKEL (reference sequence). Here the CDR3 DNA reads TGTGCCAGCAGCCACAGGACAGGTGGAAATCAGCCCCAGCATTTT. Translating it yields CASSHRTGGNQPQHF.

The V call is TRBV7-2, the J call TRBJ2-7, with a possible D match to TRBD2 (6 bases). This CDR3 is 15 amino acids long. Germline V lookup: CDR1 SGHTA, CDR2 FQGNSA. The ends were cut back, 1 base at V and 2 bases at J, with 12 bases in the middle. This chain's CDR3 is CASSLVTRGPYEQYV. CDR3 coding DNA: TGTGCCAGCAGCTTAGTGACTAGGGGCCCCTACGAGCAGTACGTC.

V is TRBV10-3 and J is TRBJ1-1; 8 nucleotides match TRBD1. The CDR3 is made up of 14 amino acids. The germline V gene encodes CDR1 ENHRY and CDR2 SYGVKD. The ends lost 6 bases at V and 0 bases at J; junction bases unmatched: 3. The CDR3 DNA sequence: TGTGCCATCAGCCCAGGGGGCCTGAACACTGAAGCTTTCTTT. Its translation is CAISPGGLNTEAFF.

The chain employs TRBV29-1 and TRBJ1-4; D uncertain. CDR3 length: 16 residues. CDR1 and CDR2 (germline): SQVTM, ANQGSEA. With 1 base removed from V and 7 bases from J, the gap between germline ends came to 19 bases. The DNA of the CDR3 is TGCAGCGTTGAAGGAGTTTCGGGTGGACTAACTGAAAAACTGTTTTTT. It translates to CSVEGVSGGLTEKLFF.

This clone has a single count. V usage is TRBV27 and J usage is TRBJ2-7, with TRBD2 identical over 9 bases. The CDR3 has 17 residues. The V gene's germline CDR1 is MNHEY and CDR2 SMNVEV (reference sequence). Trimming cost V 4 bases and J 3 bases; bases outside gene matches: 13. The CDR3 DNA follows: TGTGCCAGCAGTTCTCGAGGTAGCGGGAGACCCATCTACGAGCAGTACTTC. Its protein product is CASSSRGSGRPIYEQYF.

J is TRBJ2-3 and V is TRBV11-3, with a tentative D call TRBD2 (5 bases). V lost 0 bases and J 2 bases, leaving 9 bases between the germline ends. The CDR3 spans 15 residues. The germline CDR1 and CDR2 sequences are SGHNT and YENEEA. CDR3 nucleotides: TGTGCCAGCAGCTTAGAAACGCGGGCCACAGATACGCAGTATTTT. Residues: CASSLETRATDTQYF.